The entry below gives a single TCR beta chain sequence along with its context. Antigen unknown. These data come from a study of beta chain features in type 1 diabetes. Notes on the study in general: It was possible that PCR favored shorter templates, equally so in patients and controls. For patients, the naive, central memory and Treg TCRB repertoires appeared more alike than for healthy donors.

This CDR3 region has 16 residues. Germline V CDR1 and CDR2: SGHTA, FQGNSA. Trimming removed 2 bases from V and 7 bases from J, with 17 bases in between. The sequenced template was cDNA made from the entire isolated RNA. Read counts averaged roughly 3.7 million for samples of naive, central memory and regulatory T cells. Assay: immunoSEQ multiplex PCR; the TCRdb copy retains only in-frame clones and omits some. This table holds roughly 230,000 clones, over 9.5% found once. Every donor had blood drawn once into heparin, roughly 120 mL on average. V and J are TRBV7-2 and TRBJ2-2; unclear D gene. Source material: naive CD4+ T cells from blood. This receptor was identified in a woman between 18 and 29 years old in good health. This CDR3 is CASSLNPTSVFGELFF. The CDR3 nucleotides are TGTGCCAGCAGCTTAAACCCAACGTCGGTCTTCGGGGAGCTGTTTTTT.